The next 16 T cell receptor beta chains were all read from a single sample in a study of T-cell memory formation after mild COVID-19. TCRdb ran MiXCR on the 5' RACE reads and lists one entry per CDR3 protein. The data show roughly 600,000 distinct CDR3 sequences, with roughly 17% seen just once and about 12% held by the top ten. Sequencing used PBMCs or a T cell subset sorted from them (not recorded which). The receptors shown here come from an adult woman who had mild COVID-19 (a few samples of this study predate the infection). Cell type and time point are not known.

This clonotype was detected a few times. The rearrangement links TRBV30 to TRBJ2-1; unclear D gene. The V gene lost 5 bases and the J gene lost 5 bases, with 16 bases spanning the gap. The CDR3 runs 14 residues. Germline CDR1 GTSNPN, CDR2 SVGIG (reference sequence). CDR3 in DNA: TGTGCCTGGGACCCGCCAGGATACAACAATGAGCAGTTCTTC. Amino acids: CAWDPPGYNNEQFF.

J is TRBJ2-5 and V is TRBV7-9; D is possibly TRBD2 (5 bases). The germline V gene encodes CDR1 SEHNR and CDR2 FQNEAQ (reference sequence). V was trimmed by 5 bases and J by 1 base, leaving 11 bases between them. The CDR3 spans 14 residues. Written as DNA, the CDR3 is TGTGCCAGCAGCCCCGCAGCGGTCCAAGAGACCCAGTACTTC. Amino acids: CASSPAAVQETQYF.

The genes are TRBV5-1 and TRBJ2-2; D gene ambiguous. Germline loops: CDR1 SGHRS, CDR2 YFSETQ. Trimming left V 0 bases short and J 4 bases short, with 10 bases between. The CDR3 is 15 amino acids. The DNA of the CDR3 is TGCGCCAGCAGCTTGGACGTTAAAGGCACCGGGGAGCTGTTTTTT. Translating it yields CASSLDVKGTGELFF.

This clonotype was found a few times. The chain is built from TRBV14 and TRBJ1-6, with 8 bases matching TRBD1. Germline CDR1 SGHDN, CDR2 FVKESK. The CDR3 has 16 amino acids. The junction had 6 bases not matched to a gene; V was cut back by 1 base and J by 7 bases. This chain's CDR3 is CASSQGTGTGNSPLHF. Here the CDR3 DNA reads TGTGCCAGCAGCCAAGGGACAGGGACCGGCAATTCACCCCTCCACTTT.

This clonotype was observed a handful of times. This chain links TRBV6-5 with TRBJ2-4; tentative D call: TRBD1 (5 bases). There are 13 residues in the CDR3. V gave up 5 bases and J gave up 3 bases, with 8 bases separating them. Per germline, CDR1 MNHEY and CDR2 SVGAGI. CDR3 bases: TGTGCCAGCAGTAACCAGGGCAAAAACATTCAGTACTTC. This codes for CASSNQGKNIQYF.

This clonotype showed up just a few times. V gene TRBV4-2 combines with J gene TRBJ2-1; TRBD2 agrees at 9 bases. Germline trimming cut 1 base from V and 4 bases from J; bases unmatched to any gene: 11. This CDR3 contains 18 residues. Germline assignment: CDR1 LGHNA and CDR2 YNFKEQ. In nucleotides, the CDR3 is TGTGCCAGCAGCCAAGCCATGTGGGCTAGCGGGGCTTACAATGAGCAGTTCTTC. This translates into CASSQAMWASGAYNEQFF.

This clonotype was observed a few times. The chain combines TRBV9 with TRBJ1-1; TRBD1 matches 12 bases. The CDR3 has 14 amino acids. CDR1 and CDR2 from the germline V gene are SGDLS and YYNGEE. J lost 7 bases, V lost 4 bases, and 5 bases had no gene match. CDR3 DNA sequence: TGTGCCAGCAGCAAGGGACAGGGGGCCGGTGAAGCTTTCTTT. Amino acid sequence: CASSKGQGAGEAFF.

The table lists this clonotype with a few counts. The rearrangement links TRBV5-1 to TRBJ2-7; D is ambiguous. V lost 0 bases and J 2 bases, leaving 12 bases between the germline ends. Per the germline V gene, CDR1 is SGHRS and CDR2 is YFSETQ. The length of the CDR3 is 15 residues. The CDR3 bases are TGCGCCAGCAGCTTGGCCGGCAGCCCACCCTACGAGCAGTACTTC. Amino acids: CASSLAGSPPYEQYF.

The V and J genes are TRBV11-3 and TRBJ2-3; D is unresolved. The CDR3 spans 14 residues. Trimming stripped 1 base from V and 2 bases from J, with 7 bases between. Germline V gene lookup returns CDR1 SGHNT and CDR2 YENEEA. CDR3 in amino acids: CASSLAVNTDTQYF. Written as DNA, the CDR3 is TGTGCCAGCAGCTTAGCGGTCAACACAGATACGCAGTATTTT.

J is TRBJ2-3 and V is TRBV20-1; 8 positions agree with TRBD2. CDR1 is DFQATT and CDR2 is SNEGSKA in the germline V gene (reference sequence). The CDR3 is made up of 13 amino acids. The CDR3 nucleotides read TGCAGATGGGGAGTAGCGGGGCCAGATACGCAGTATTTT. It translates to CRWGVAGPDTQYF.

CDR3 residues: CASSLWGGQGVGNQPQHF. The CDR3 DNA reads TGTGCCAGCAGCCTATGGGGGGGACAGGGGGTCGGCAATCAGCCCCAGCATTTT. V and J are TRBV6-6 and TRBJ1-5; the match to TRBD1 covers 11 bases. V trimming: 6 bases; J trimming: 2 bases; junction bases outside the gene matches: 12. CDR3 size: 18 residues. Looked up from germline, CDR1 is MNHNY and CDR2 is SVGAGI (reference sequence).

This clonotype was observed a single time. The CDR3 DNA is TGTGCCGCTCCGAGGGTTTCTGGAAACACCATATATTTT. The encoded protein is CAAPRVSGNTIYF. The chain uses TRBV11-2 and TRBJ1-3, with D unclear. This CDR3 is built from 13 residues. V lost 11 bases and J lost 1, with 12 bases in between. Germline CDR1 and CDR2: SGHAT and FQNNGV.

This clonotype was seen more than once but under ten times. This chain uses TRBV30 with TRBJ2-7; D may be TRBD1 (6 bases). The CDR3 runs to 15 residues. Germline lookup yields CDR1 GTSNPN and CDR2 SVGIG (reference sequence). Trimming removed 4 bases from V and 3 bases from J, with 19 bases in between. CDR3 sequence: CAWTIGQRTDYEQYF. For the CDR3, the DNA is TGTGCCTGGACTATCGGACAGCGGACAGACTACGAGCAGTACTTC.

The table lists this clonotype with a few counts. This sequence joins TRBV11-2 and TRBJ2-3; TRBD2 matches 9 bases. Germline V gene data show CDR1 as SGHAT and CDR2 as FQNNGV. V was clipped by 3 bases and J by 7 bases; unmatched bases: 11. The CDR3 loop spans 16 amino acids. The CDR3, as DNA: TGTGCCAGCAGCTTGGGTTGGACTAGCGAGTGGAATACGCAGTATTTT. Its protein is CASSLGWTSEWNTQYF. The full variable domain, its missing parts supplied by reference TRBV11-2 and TRBJ2-3, is EAGVAQSPRYKIIEKRQSVAFWCNPISGHATLYWYQQILGQGPKLLIQFQNNGVVDDSQLPKDRFSAERLKGVDSTLKIQPAKLEDSAVYLCASSLGWTSEWNTQYFGPGTRLTVL.

This clonotype was seen a handful of times. V usage is TRBV7-9 and J usage is TRBJ2-7, with D perhaps matching TRBD2 (6 bases). Germline CDR1 is SEHNR and CDR2 is FQNEAQ (reference sequence). V lost 5 bases to trimming and J lost 5 bases, with 25 bases between them. There are 17 residues in the CDR3. CDR3 region: CASSLLEGESESHEQYF. CDR3 in DNA: TGTGCCAGCAGCCTCCTGGAGGGAGAAAGCGAGAGCCACGAGCAGTACTTC.

There are many counts of this clonotype. This sequence joins TRBV9 and TRBJ1-5; D possibly corresponds to TRBD1 (6 bases). V was trimmed by 3 bases and J by 1 base, leaving 17 bases between them. Germline V CDR1 and CDR2: SGDLS, YYNGEE. The CDR3 runs 17 residues. This CDR3 reads CASSGNPRGTSNQPQHF. The DNA for the CDR3 is TGTGCCAGCAGCGGAAACCCGCGGGGGACAAGCAATCAGCCCCAGCATTTT.